A single sample gave rise to the 30 T cell receptor beta chains below, sequenced in a study of shared clonotypes between healthy human individuals. Method: immunoSEQ multiplex PCR; TCRdb's copy keeps in-frame clones and lacks some. The sample records approximately 640,000 clones, about 78% being singletons. Sequencing was carried out using memory CD4+ T cells sorted from blood. Subset: CD45RA-negative fraction. The receptors were gathered from a woman aged 25 to 45 in good health.

This clone was seen only a few times. The rearrangement uses TRBV6-6 and TRBJ1-1; D not resolved. Trimming took 6 bases from V and 4 from J, leaving 12 bases between them. CDR1 is MNHNY, CDR2 SVGAGI, per germline (reference sequence). The CDR3 totals 13 residues. CDR3 sequence (DNA): TGTGCCAGCAGACGAGGGTTCAGCACTGAAGCTTTCTTT. Translated, it gives CASRRGFSTEAFF.

This clone was observed at least ten times. The J gene is TRBJ1-2, the V gene TRBV2, with a possible D match to TRBD1 (5 bases). V was trimmed by 6 bases and J by 8 bases, leaving 10 bases between them. The length of the CDR3 is 11 residues. CDR1 SNHLY and CDR2 FYNNEI come from the germline V gene. CDR3 nucleotide sequence: TGTGCCAGCAGCCGGGACGGAGGCTACACCTTC. Its protein is CASSRDGGYTF.

For this clone: Other DNA sequences in this sample translate to the same CDR3. The V call is TRBV29-1, the J call TRBJ1-5, with D unresolved. V lost 1 base and J lost 6, with 7 bases in between. The CDR3 is 12 amino acids. CDR1 and CDR2 from the germline V gene are SQVTM and ANQGSEA. This CDR3 reads CSVEVEGQPQHF. The CDR3 bases are TGCAGCGTTGAAGTCGAGGGTCAGCCCCAGCATTTT.

The rearrangement links TRBV7-2 to TRBJ1-2, with D perhaps matching TRBD1 (6 bases). CDR1 is SGHTA, CDR2 FQGNSA, per germline. Trimming removed 2 bases at V and 3 bases at J, with 13 bases between. This CDR3 comprises 15 residues. In nucleotides, the CDR3 is TGTGCCAGCAGCTTAACGGGGGGGGCCTACTATGGCTACACCTTC. Amino acids: CASSLTGGAYYGYTF.

The chain joins TRBV4-2 to TRBJ2-1, with D possibly TRBD2 on 5 matching bases. Germline V gene sequence: CDR1 LGHNA, CDR2 YNFKEQ. This CDR3 contains 14 residues. Trimming removed 2 bases from V and 8 bases from J, with 13 bases in between. CDR3 coding DNA: TGTGCCAGCAGCCAAACGGGGAACAAAGATGAGCAGTTCTTC. Translation: CASSQTGNKDEQFF.

This rearrangement joins TRBV30 to TRBJ1-4, with D uncertain. The CDR3 is made up of 13 amino acids. V lost 0 bases and J 7 bases, leaving 9 bases between the germline ends. CDR1 is GTSNPN and CDR2 is SVGIG in the germline V gene (reference sequence). DNA for the CDR3: TGTGCCTGGAGTGTCGGGCTGGGTGAAAAACTGTTTTTT. This translates into CAWSVGLGEKLFF.

In regard to this clone: This may be a read error, as it is one base from a much larger clone. V and J are TRBV27 and TRBJ2-5; D call uncertain. Germline V gives CDR1 MNHEY, CDR2 SMNVEV (reference sequence). The CDR3 sequence is 10 residues long. V was shortened by 8 bases and J by 2 bases, with 3 bases between the two germline ends. This CDR3 reads CASGQETQYF. The CDR3 DNA follows: TGTGCCAGCGGACAAGAGACCCAGTACTTC.

This chain's CDR3 is CASGGYSNQPQHF. The CDR3 region has the DNA TGTGCCAGCGGGGGCTATAGCAATCAGCCCCAGCATTTT. V usage is TRBV27 and J usage is TRBJ1-5; tentatively, D is TRBD1 (6 bases). V gave up 8 bases and J gave up 0 bases, with 8 bases separating them. This CDR3 is built from 13 residues. Germline CDR1 and CDR2: MNHEY and SMNVEV (reference sequence).

The rearrangement uses TRBV5-1 and TRBJ2-2; D assignment may be TRBD1 or TRBD2 (7 bases each). CDR3 length equals 15 residues. Trimming stripped 4 bases from V and 3 bases from J, with 13 bases between. CDR1 and CDR2 from the germline V gene are SGHRS and YFSETQ. CDR3 residues: CASSRQGGDTGELFF. The CDR3 DNA reads TGCGCCAGCAGCCGACAGGGAGGGGACACCGGGGAGCTGTTTTTT.

The chain is built from TRBV18 and TRBJ2-1, with TRBD2 identical over 7 bases. The germline V gene encodes CDR1 KGHSH and CDR2 LQKENI. The CDR3 has 14 amino acids. V dropped 4 bases and J dropped 7; count of bases not matched to a gene: 7. CDR3 protein: CASSRGREPNEQFF. Here the CDR3 DNA reads TGTGCCAGCTCACGAGGGAGGGAACCGAATGAGCAGTTCTTC.

V and J are TRBV5-4 and TRBJ2-5; 8 nucleotides line up with TRBD1. The CDR3 has 15 amino acids. The germline V gene has CDR1 SGHNT and CDR2 YYREEE (reference sequence). Trimming at V came to 4 bases and at J to 4 bases, leaving 9 bases not matched to a gene. The CDR3 region has the DNA TGTGCCAGCAGCAGTTCGACAGGGGAAAGAGAGACCCAGTACTTC. Translation gives CASSSSTGERETQYF.

This clone turned up a few times. The J gene is TRBJ2-7, the V gene TRBV7-4; 8 bases are shared with TRBD1. V shed 2 bases and J 5 bases; nucleotides not matched to a gene: 8. Germline CDR1 and CDR2: SGHVT and SQSDAQ. The CDR3 loop spans 15 amino acids. Here the CDR3 DNA reads TGTGCCAGCAGCTTAAGGGGGACAGGAGGAAACGAGCAGTACTTC. Its protein product is CASSLRGTGGNEQYF.

The chain has TRBV10-3 and TRBJ2-1; possibly TRBD1 for D (8 bases). Trimming took 4 bases from V and 7 from J, leaving 11 bases between them. This CDR3 comprises 13 residues. The germline CDR1 and CDR2 sequences are ENHRY and SYGVKD. This chain's CDR3 is CAISAQGGNEQFF. CDR3 DNA sequence: TGTGCCATCAGTGCACAGGGGGGGAATGAGCAGTTCTTC.

In nucleotides, the CDR3 is TGTGCCAGCAGCTTGTCGGATCATGGTAACACCATATATTTT. Amino acids: CASSLSDHGNTIYF. The chain uses TRBV5-4 and TRBJ1-3; D not certain. The CDR3 sequence is 14 residues long. Trimming removed 1 base at V and 7 bases at J, with 12 bases between. Germline V gene data show CDR1 as SGHNT and CDR2 as YYREEE (reference sequence). The complete variable domain, with remaining parts taken from reference TRBV5-4 and TRBJ1-3, reads ETGVTQSPTHLIKTRGQQVTLRCSSQSGHNTVSWYQQALGQGPQFIFQYYREEENGRGNFPPRFSGLQFPNYSSELNVNALELDDSALYLCASSLSDHGNTIYFGEGSWLTVV.

This sequence joins TRBV4-2 and TRBJ2-7; 7 nucleotides agree with TRBD2. The V gene end was trimmed by 3 bases and the J gene end by 2 bases; junction bases not matched to a gene: 7. CDR1 is LGHNA, CDR2 YNFKEQ, per germline. This CDR3 has 15 amino acids. DNA of the CDR3: TGTGCCAGCAGCCAGCCGGGGACTAAAGCCTACGAGCAGTACTTC. It encodes CASSQPGTKAYEQYF.

CDR3 nucleotides: TGCGCCAGCAGAGTCATGACTAGCGGAGAGCACAATGAGCAGTTCTTC. It encodes CASRVMTSGEHNEQFF. The chain joins TRBV10-1 to TRBJ2-1; 9 bases are a match to TRBD2. V dropped 6 bases and J dropped 5; count of bases not matched to a gene: 11. This CDR3 has 16 residues. Germline V gene sequence: CDR1 WNHNN, CDR2 SYGVQD (reference sequence).

The chain couples TRBV19 to TRBJ2-1; TRBD2 might be the D (5 bases). V lost 5 bases, J lost 8 bases, and 16 bases lay in between. CDR1 and CDR2 from the germline V gene are LNHDA and SQIVND (reference sequence). CDR3 length equals 14 residues. The CDR3 DNA reads TGTGCCAGTAGTCGACTAAGTCTTAGCCATGAGCAGTTCTTC. Its translation is CASSRLSLSHEQFF.

This chain connects TRBV18 to TRBJ1-5; no clear D gene. CDR1 and CDR2 from the germline V gene are KGHSH and LQKENI. This CDR3 contains 13 residues. The germline V and J ends were trimmed by 2 bases and 5 bases, with 7 bases remaining between them. CDR3 coding DNA: TGTGCCAGCTCACCAGGGATGGATCAGCCCCAGCATTTT. It translates to CASSPGMDQPQHF.

This clone was found a few times. This chain links TRBV7-2 with TRBJ2-2; 12 bases agree with TRBD2. V gave up 5 bases and J gave up 7 bases; unmatched junction bases: 5. The CDR3 contains 15 residues. The germline V gene encodes CDR1 SGHTA and CDR2 FQGNSA. The CDR3 nucleotides are TGTGCCAGCAGCCCGGGACTAGCGGGTAACGGGGAGCTGTTTTTT. Its translation is CASSPGLAGNGELFF.

The V call is TRBV28, the J call TRBJ2-1, with D possibly called TRBD1 or TRBD2 (6 bases each). CDR1 is MDHEN and CDR2 is SYDVKM in the germline V gene. CDR3 length: 15 residues. V lost 5 bases and J 7 bases, leaving 18 bases between the germline ends. CDR3 loop: CASSLPGARGNEQFF. CDR3 DNA: TGTGCCAGCAGTCTTCCGGGGGCGCGGGGAAATGAGCAGTTCTTC.

This chain uses TRBV10-3 with TRBJ2-3, with 8 bases aligning to TRBD2. CDR1 ENHRY and CDR2 SYGVKD come from the germline V gene. V trimming: 4 bases; J trimming: 4 bases; junction bases outside the gene matches: 7. The CDR3 runs to 15 residues. CDR3 in DNA: TGTGCCATCAGTGGCACGGGAGGGCTTTCAGATACGCAGTATTTT. It yields the protein CAISGTGGLSDTQYF.

The gene calls are TRBV6-1 and TRBJ2-2; D call uncertain. Germline CDR1 MNHNS, CDR2 SASEGT. The CDR3 runs 14 residues. V was trimmed by 11 bases and J by 3 bases, leaving 16 bases between them. The CDR3 DNA follows: TGTGCCGGAAGGCTCCTGATGGACACCGGGGAGCTGTTTTTT. Translating gives CAGRLLMDTGELFF.

This chain's CDR3 is CARFSGRTCNNEQFF. The CDR3 DNA reads TGTGCCAGGTTTAGCGGGAGGACTTGCAACAATGAGCAGTTCTTC. The V gene is TRBV7-8, the J gene TRBJ2-1, with 10 bases aligning to TRBD2. V lost 9 bases and J lost 5; bases outside the gene matches: 10. The CDR3 extends over 15 amino acids. Germline loops: CDR1 SGHVS, CDR2 FQNEAQ. The complete variable domain, with remaining parts taken from reference TRBV7-8 and TRBJ2-1, reads GAGVSQSPRYKVAKRGQDVALRCDPISGHVSLFWYQQALGQGPEFLTYFQNEAQLDKSGLPSDRFFAERPEGSVSTLKIQRTQQEDSAVYLCARFSGRTCNNEQFFGPGTRLTVL.

This clone was seen a single time. The chain combines TRBV7-2 with TRBJ1-2, with unresolved D. Germline loops: CDR1 SGHTA, CDR2 FQGNSA. The CDR3 loop spans 13 amino acids. Trimming pared 0 bases from V and 4 bases from J, leaving 6 bases between. CDR3: CASSLAGLYGYTF. The CDR3 DNA sequence: TGTGCCAGCAGCTTAGCCGGGCTCTATGGCTACACCTTC.

The table lists this clone with a few counts. The chain joins TRBV28 to TRBJ2-7; perhaps TRBD2 as D (5 bases). Trimming removed 6 bases from V and 6 bases from J, with 15 bases in between. The CDR3 is 13 residues long. The V gene's germline CDR1 is MDHEN and CDR2 SYDVKM. The CDR3 protein is CASSLPGGSEQYF. The CDR3 region has the DNA TGTGCCAGCAGCCTTCCCGGAGGATCCGAGCAGTACTTC.

This chain connects TRBV28 to TRBJ1-4; tentative D call: TRBD1 (5 bases). Germline assignment: CDR1 MDHEN and CDR2 SYDVKM. Trimming pared 7 bases from V and 5 bases from J, leaving 17 bases between. This CDR3 comprises 15 residues. The CDR3 coding sequence is TGTGCCAGCACCTTACCCGGGGCTACGAATGAAAAACTGTTTTTT. It codes for CASTLPGATNEKLFF.

The rearrangement uses TRBV6-4 and TRBJ2-2; D is ambiguous. The CDR3 sequence is 14 residues long. V was pared by 5 bases and J by 1 base, with 8 bases between. Germline lookup yields CDR1 MRHNA and CDR2 SNTAGT. The chain's CDR3 is CASSTHLNTGELFF. The DNA for the CDR3 is TGTGCCAGCAGTACCCACTTGAACACCGGGGAGCTGTTTTTT.

This chain joins TRBV4-1 and TRBJ2-1; 7 bases are shared with TRBD2. J gave up 9 bases and V 4 bases, and 6 bases lay outside the gene matches. From germline, CDR1 is MGHRA and CDR2 YSYEKL. There are 13 residues in the CDR3. Here the CDR3 reads CASSPTSIREQFF. CDR3 DNA: TGCGCCAGCAGCCCGACTAGCATACGTGAGCAGTTCTTC.

A few counts support this clone. The rearrangement joins TRBV6-1 to TRBJ2-4; D gene unclear. V lost 2 bases and J lost 0, with 8 bases in between. CDR3 length: 15 residues. Per germline, CDR1 MNHNS and CDR2 SASEGT. The CDR3 DNA sequence: TGTGCCAGCAGTGAAAGACAAATAGCCAAAAACATTCAGTACTTC. Amino acids: CASSERQIAKNIQYF.

V gene TRBV15 combines with J gene TRBJ2-4, with 7 bases identical to TRBD2. The length of the CDR3 is 17 residues. V was clipped by 0 bases and J by 1 base; unmatched bases: 6. Germline CDR1 and CDR2: LNHNV and YYDKDF (reference sequence). The CDR3 region has the DNA TGTGCCACCAGCAGAGATCAGGGCGGGAGTGCCAAAAACATTCAGTACTTC. The encoded protein is CATSRDQGGSAKNIQYF.